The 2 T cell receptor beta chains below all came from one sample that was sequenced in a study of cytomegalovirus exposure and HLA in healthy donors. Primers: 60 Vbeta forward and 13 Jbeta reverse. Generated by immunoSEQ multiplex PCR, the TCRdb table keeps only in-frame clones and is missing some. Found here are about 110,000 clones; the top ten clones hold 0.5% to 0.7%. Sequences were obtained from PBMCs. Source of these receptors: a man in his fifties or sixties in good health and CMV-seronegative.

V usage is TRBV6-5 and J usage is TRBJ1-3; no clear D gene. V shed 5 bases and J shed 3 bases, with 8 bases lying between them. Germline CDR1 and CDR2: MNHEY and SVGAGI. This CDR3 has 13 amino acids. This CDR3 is CASSPTGGNTIYF. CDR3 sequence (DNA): TGTGCCAGCAGTCCAACCGGTGGAAACACCATATATTTT.

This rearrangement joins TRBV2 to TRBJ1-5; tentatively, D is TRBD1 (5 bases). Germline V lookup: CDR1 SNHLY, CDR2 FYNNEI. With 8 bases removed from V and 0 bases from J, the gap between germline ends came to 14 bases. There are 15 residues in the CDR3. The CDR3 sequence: CASDPGGTSNQPQHF. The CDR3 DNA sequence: TGTGCCAGCGACCCTGGGGGGACTAGCAATCAGCCCCAGCATTTT.